The T cell receptor beta chain described here comes from a study of control samples from healthy donors and cancer patients. The CDR3 covers 14 residues. Germline lookup yields CDR1 SGHAT and CDR2 FQNNGV. The V and J ends lost 3 bases and 0 bases respectively, with 6 bases between them. Clones were read by immunoSEQ multiplex PCR, and TCRdb kept only the in-frame ones, dropping some. The sample has 90,000 or so clones, around 84% seen once. The sequence was collected from a man in his sixties or seventies with lung cancer. Sequenced input: PBMCs. This chain links TRBV11-2 with TRBJ2-4; D call uncertain. CDR3 sequence reads: CASSLQLAKNIQYF. The CDR3 DNA follows: TGTGCCAGCAGCTTGCAGCTAGCCAAAAACATTCAGTACTTC. Combining the CDR3 with reference TRBV11-2 and TRBJ2-4 gives the whole variable domain EAGVAQSPRYKIIEKRQSVAFWCNPISGHATLYWYQQILGQGPKLLIQFQNNGVVDDSQLPKDRFSAERLKGVDSTLKIQPAKLEDSAVYLCASSLQLAKNIQYFGAGTRLSVL.